The source of this T cell receptor (beta chain) is a study of identical twins. After removal of 6 bases from V and 3 bases from J, the junction contained 13 bases not matched to a gene. The CDR3 has 17 amino acids. The germline gives CDR1 KGHDR, CDR2 SFDVKD. Regarding this clonotype: Its target is not known.

Study results and caveats: Potential partial confounding of zero-insertion analyses by invariant MAIT and iNKT cells was noted. While abundant cord blood beta clonotypes carried fewer insertions, memory repertoires showed no such pattern.

TCRdb re-derived calls from the 5' RACE reads in MiXCR, one entry per CDR3 protein. This sample has 550,000 to 700,000 distinct CDR3 sequences, with about 20% found just once. This same sample was also part of a study on T cells expressing NK-cell markers. That work contributes: Seven sequenced donors out of eight were HCMV-seropositive, one seronegative. Where several donors were concerned, these clonotypes also led the CD3+CD56-NKG2C+ fraction.

The source is a woman aged 18-35 years in good health. What was sequenced was PBMCs. The chain recombines TRBV24-1 with TRBJ2-3; 8 bases map to TRBD1. The CDR3 coding sequence is TGTGCCACCAGTCCCGGATACAGGGGGGAAATGACAGATACGCAGTATTTT. Translated: CATSPGYRGEMTDTQYF.